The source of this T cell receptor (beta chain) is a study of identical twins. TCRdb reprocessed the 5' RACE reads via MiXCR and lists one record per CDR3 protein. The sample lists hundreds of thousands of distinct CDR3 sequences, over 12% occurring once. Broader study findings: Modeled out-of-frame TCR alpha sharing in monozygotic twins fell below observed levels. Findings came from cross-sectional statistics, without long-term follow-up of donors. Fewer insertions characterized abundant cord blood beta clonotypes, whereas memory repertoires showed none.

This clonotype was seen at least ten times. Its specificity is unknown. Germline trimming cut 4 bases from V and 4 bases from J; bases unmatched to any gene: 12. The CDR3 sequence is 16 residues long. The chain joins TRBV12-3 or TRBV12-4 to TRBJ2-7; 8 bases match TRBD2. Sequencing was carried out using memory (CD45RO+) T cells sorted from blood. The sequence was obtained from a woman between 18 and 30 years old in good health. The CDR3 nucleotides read TGTGCCAGCAGTTGGAGTGGCGGGAGGCTCCTTTACGAGCAGTACTTC. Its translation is CASSWSGGRLLYEQYF.